Shown below are 17 T cell receptor beta chains from a single sample sequenced in a study of OX40 agonist ivuxolimab in advanced cancers. Here immunoSEQ multiplex PCR was the method, and the copy in TCRdb shows in-frame clones only, minus some. The sample consists of 70,000 to 95,000 clones, roughly 86% of them appearing once. The sequences come from CD4+ or CD8+ T cells sorted from blood, collected in a trial of the OX40 agonist ivuxolimab. The origin of the receptors is an adult with an advanced solid tumor such as melanoma, head and neck, liver or kidney cancer.

J is TRBJ1-2 and V is TRBV27, with D perhaps matching TRBD1 (6 bases). From germline, CDR1 is MNHEY and CDR2 SMNVEV (reference sequence). V lost 4 bases and J lost 8, with 17 bases in between. The CDR3 length is 14 residues. This CDR3 is CASSSIFSGVGYTF. The CDR3 nucleotides read TGTGCCAGCAGTTCGATCTTCTCAGGGGTCGGCTACACCTTC.

This clone showed up just once. The chain joins TRBV19 to TRBJ2-7; TRBD1 agrees at 10 bases. CDR3 size: 15 residues. Trimming cost V 7 bases and J 5 bases; bases outside gene matches: 11. The germline gives CDR1 LNHDA, CDR2 SQIVND (reference sequence). The CDR3 spells CASTLSGTGAHEQYF. CDR3 in DNA: TGTGCCAGTACCCTCTCCGGGACAGGGGCCCACGAGCAGTACTTC.

V is TRBV18 and J is TRBJ1-1; no firm D call. V shed 3 bases and J shed 5 bases, with 7 bases lying between them. Germline V gives CDR1 KGHSH, CDR2 LQKENI. This CDR3 is built from 12 residues. DNA of the CDR3: TGTGCCAGCTCACCGGTTATAACTGAAGCTTTCTTT. Protein product: CASSPVITEAFF.

This rearrangement joins TRBV25-1 to TRBJ1-6; TRBD1 matches 7 bases. This CDR3 region has 15 residues. Germline V gene lookup returns CDR1 MGHDK and CDR2 SYGVNS. V dropped 3 bases and J dropped 10; count of bases not matched to a gene: 9. The CDR3 region is CASSEAGQVSSPLHF. Written as DNA, the CDR3 is TGTGCCAGCAGTGAGGCAGGACAGGTCTCATCACCCCTCCACTTT.

The rearrangement uses TRBV27 and TRBJ1-2; 9 bases are shared with TRBD1. The CDR3 is 16 residues long. Germline V gene data show CDR1 as MNHEY and CDR2 as SMNVEV (reference sequence). V shed 5 bases, J shed 5 bases, and the junction held 12 bases outside the gene matches. The CDR3 nucleotides read TGTGCCAGCAGTCCCTCCGGGACAGGGACGTGGTATGGCTACACCTTC. It specifies CASSPSGTGTWYGYTF.

This chain connects TRBV7-2 to TRBJ2-1, with a weak D call TRBD1 (6 bases). This CDR3 comprises 13 residues. The V gene's germline CDR1 is SGHTA and CDR2 FQGNSA. With 2 bases removed from V and 4 bases from J, the gap between germline ends came to 6 bases. CDR3 sequence: CASSLQGYNEQFF. In nucleotides, the CDR3 is TGTGCCAGCAGCTTACAGGGGTACAATGAGCAGTTCTTC.

The V gene is TRBV27, the J gene TRBJ2-3, with a tentative D call TRBD2 (6 bases). This CDR3 contains 14 residues. Deletions cut 2 bases from V and 2 bases from J, with 8 bases between. Germline CDR1 reads MNHEY; CDR2 reads SMNVEV (reference sequence). The CDR3 nucleotides are TGTGCCAGCAGTTTAGGCGGGACCACAGATACGCAGTATTTT. The encoded protein is CASSLGGTTDTQYF.

This sequence joins TRBV6-1 and TRBJ1-5; 9 bases agree with TRBD1. The length of the CDR3 is 15 residues. Germline V gives CDR1 MNHNS, CDR2 SASEGT. The V segment lost 8 bases and the J segment 4 bases; nucleotides outside the gene matches: 9. This chain's CDR3 is CASSRDRVWNQPQHF. For the CDR3, the DNA is TGTGCCAGCTCAAGGGACAGGGTCTGGAATCAGCCCCAGCATTTT.

V and J are TRBV2 and TRBJ2-7; D perhaps matches TRBD1 (5 bases). Germline V gene sequence: CDR1 SNHLY, CDR2 FYNNEI. This CDR3 comprises 14 residues. The V end was cut by 5 bases, the J end by 2 bases, with 13 bases between. CDR3 sequence: CASSPTALAYEQYF. In DNA form, the CDR3 reads TGTGCCAGCAGTCCGACAGCGCTGGCCTACGAGCAGTACTTC.

V gene TRBV6-6 combines with J gene TRBJ2-1; tentative D call: TRBD2 (6 bases). CDR1 MNHNY and CDR2 SVGAGI come from the germline V gene (reference sequence). V lost 5 bases and J 8 bases, leaving 10 bases between the germline ends. The CDR3 loop spans 12 amino acids. CDR3 coding DNA: TGTGCCAGCAGTCAAAGGAGGGATGAGCAGTTCTTC. Its protein product is CASSQRRDEQFF.

The chain combines TRBV6-1 with TRBJ2-7, with 11 bases identical to TRBD2. CDR3 length: 14 amino acids. The V gene end was trimmed by 10 bases and the J gene end by 3 bases; junction bases not matched to a gene: 8. Germline CDR1 reads MNHNS; CDR2 reads SASEGT. The CDR3 bases are TGTGCCACCTCGACTAGCGGGGACCTCTACGAGCAGTACTTC. Translation: CATSTSGDLYEQYF.

This clone was counted once. The gene calls are TRBV6-5 and TRBJ2-3; no clear D gene. This CDR3 is 15 amino acids long. V was trimmed by 2 bases and J by 0 bases, leaving 9 bases between them. Germline V lookup: CDR1 MNHEY, CDR2 SVGAGI. The CDR3 loop reads CASSYGGSSTDTQYF. The CDR3 nucleotides read TGTGCCAGCAGTTACGGCGGTTCTAGCACAGATACGCAGTATTTT.

The rearrangement uses TRBV19 and TRBJ1-2, with a weak D call TRBD1 (6 bases). The CDR3 has 14 amino acids. The V end lost 6 bases, the J end lost 1 base, and 12 bases lay between the germline ends. The germline gives CDR1 LNHDA, CDR2 SQIVND (reference sequence). The DNA for the CDR3 is TGTGCCAGTAGGGTGACAGGTATTAACTATGGCTACACCTTC. Amino acids: CASRVTGINYGYTF.

This rearrangement joins TRBV7-8 to TRBJ1-1, with D possibly TRBD1 on 5 matching bases. The germline V and J ends were trimmed by 5 bases and 10 bases, with 23 bases remaining between them. CDR1 is SGHVS and CDR2 is FQNEAQ in the germline V gene. The CDR3 consists of 15 residues. As DNA, the CDR3 is TGTGCCAGCAGCCGCAATGAGGCGGGTGCAGGGCGAGCTTTCTTT. It codes for CASSRNEAGAGRAFF.

The chain's CDR3 is CASSWDRSSGNTIYF. The DNA of the CDR3 is TGTGCCAGCAGCTGGGACAGATCCTCTGGAAACACCATATATTTT. The chain couples TRBV7-9 to TRBJ1-3; 7 bases agree with TRBD1. Germline V CDR1 and CDR2: SEHNR, FQNEAQ (reference sequence). The CDR3 totals 15 residues. V lost 4 bases, J lost 0 bases, and 3 bases stayed unmatched.

The chain has TRBV11-2 and TRBJ1-5; TRBD1 might be the D (6 bases). The V end lost 5 bases, the J end lost 2 bases, and 10 bases lay between the germline ends. Per the germline V gene, CDR1 is SGHAT and CDR2 is FQNNGV. CDR3 length: 14 residues. The CDR3 spells CASSRGGGNQPQHF. The CDR3, as DNA: TGTGCCAGCAGCAGGGGGGGCGGCAATCAGCCCCAGCATTTT. The full variable domain, completed using reference TRBV11-2 and TRBJ1-5, is EAGVAQSPRYKIIEKRQSVAFWCNPISGHATLYWYQQILGQGPKLLIQFQNNGVVDDSQLPKDRFSAERLKGVDSTLKIQPAKLEDSAVYLCASSRGGGNQPQHFGDGTRLSIL.

The chain joins TRBV11-2 to TRBJ2-1; 8 nucleotides align to TRBD2. Germline V gene data show CDR1 as SGHAT and CDR2 as FQNNGV. V lost 1 base, J lost 3 bases, and 5 bases stayed unmatched. CDR3 length equals 16 residues. CDR3 loop: CASSLGGGTSYNEQFF. The CDR3 DNA is TGTGCCAGCAGCTTAGGGGGGGGGACTAGCTACAATGAGCAGTTCTTC.